Below, 14 T cell receptor beta chains from the same sample are listed, as sequenced in a study of T cell repertoires in cytomegalovirus infection. Their specific antigens are unknown. TCRdb passed the reads through MiXCR, listing each CDR3 protein once. The sample gives roughly 500,000 distinct CDR3 sequences, roughly a third of which show up once; under 20% is in the top ten. The material was cultured PBMCs, obtained from culture after CMV antigen stimulation. Receptors originate from a human donor in good health (CMV status not recorded). Some clones in this sample may be carry-over from other donors' samples.

This clonotype has a count of ten or more. J is TRBJ2-2 and V is TRBV7-2, with a tentative D call TRBD2 (6 bases). The CDR3 consists of 14 residues. V dropped 6 bases and J dropped 7 bases, with 15 bases sitting between them. Germline V CDR1 and CDR2: SGHTA, FQGNSA. Here the CDR3 DNA reads TGTGCCAGCAGATCGACGGGGGAGGTCGGGGAGCTGTTTTTT. This translates into CASRSTGEVGELFF.

This clonotype was observed at least ten times. The rearrangement links TRBV7-2 to TRBJ2-2, with D unclear. This CDR3 contains 13 residues. Trimming stripped 6 bases from V and 5 bases from J, with 10 bases between. Germline CDR1 reads SGHTA; CDR2 reads FQGNSA. The CDR3 sequence: CASRSPGTGELFF. DNA for the CDR3: TGTGCCAGCAGATCCCCAGGAACCGGGGAGCTGTTTTTT.

This clonotype was counted many times. The chain combines TRBV7-8 with TRBJ2-3; a weak D match, TRBD2 (5 bases). The CDR3 loop spans 17 amino acids. Trimming took 3 bases from V and 0 from J, leaving 16 bases between them. Germline lookup yields CDR1 SGHVS and CDR2 FQNEAQ. CDR3 bases: TGTGCCAGCAGCTTGGTACTGCGGGCCTCTAGCACAGATACGCAGTATTTT. Translating gives CASSLVLRASSTDTQYF. Using reference TRBV7-8 and TRBJ2-3 for the parts outside the CDR3, the full variable domain is GAGVSQSPRYKVAKRGQDVALRCDPISGHVSLFWYQQALGQGPEFLTYFQNEAQLDKSGLPSDRFFAERPEGSVSTLKIQRTQQEDSAVYLCASSLVLRASSTDTQYFGPGTRLTVL.

The chain recombines TRBV11-1 with TRBJ2-5; TRBD2 matches 11 bases. The germline CDR1 and CDR2 sequences are SGHAT and FQDESV (reference sequence). This CDR3 is built from 16 residues. The trim removed 4 bases at V and 1 base at J, leaving 5 bases unmatched. The CDR3 here is CASSSGLAATQETQYF. The CDR3 DNA reads TGTGCCAGCAGCTCGGGACTAGCGGCCACCCAAGAGACCCAGTACTTC.

The chain links TRBV19 to TRBJ2-3; 9 bases line up with TRBD2. V trimming: 7 bases; J trimming: 4 bases; junction bases outside the gene matches: 6. The CDR3 has 14 residues. Germline V gene lookup returns CDR1 LNHDA and CDR2 SQIVND (reference sequence). The CDR3 DNA is TGTGCCAGTACGAGCGGGAGGACCCCAGATACGCAGTATTTT. Protein: CASTSGRTPDTQYF.

The chain has TRBV19 and TRBJ2-1; D is perhaps TRBD1 (6 bases). Germline-derived CDR1 and CDR2 are LNHDA and SQIVND (reference sequence). This CDR3 contains 16 residues. V was pared by 3 bases and J by 4 bases, with 16 bases between. The chain's CDR3 is CASSMGEGTTYNEQFF. Here the CDR3 DNA reads TGTGCCAGTAGTATGGGCGAGGGGACAACATACAATGAGCAGTTCTTC.

This chain links TRBV15 with TRBJ2-3, with D tentatively TRBD2 (6 bases). CDR3 length: 14 residues. In germline, CDR1 is LNHNV, CDR2 YYDKDF (reference sequence). V lost 5 bases and J 3 bases, leaving 12 bases between the germline ends. The CDR3 DNA sequence: TGTGCCACCAGCGGGCTAGCGACAACAGATACGCAGTATTTT. Amino acid sequence: CATSGLATTDTQYF.

The V gene is TRBV24-1, the J gene TRBJ2-7; D not resolved. The CDR3 is 13 amino acids. The V end was cut by 3 bases, the J end by 8 bases, with 13 bases between. The germline V gene has CDR1 KGHDR and CDR2 SFDVKD. The CDR3 sequence is CATSDNVGVQQYF. The CDR3 bases are TGTGCCACCAGTGATAACGTCGGAGTCCAGCAGTACTTC.

This clonotype was counted a few times. This chain links TRBV6-2 or TRBV6-3 with TRBJ2-3; 10 nucleotides agree with TRBD2. Germline V lookup: CDR1 MNHEY, CDR2 SVGEGT. Unmatched junction bases numbered 6, after V lost 2 bases and J lost 7 bases. CDR3 size: 15 residues. CDR3 DNA sequence: TGTGCCAGCAGTTACGGCAGCGGGAGGGGTCATACGCAGTATTTT. This codes for CASSYGSGRGHTQYF.

The rearrangement uses TRBV27 and TRBJ1-1, with D perhaps TRBD1 (5 bases). This CDR3 is built from 15 residues. The V end was cut by 5 bases, the J end by 1 base, with 14 bases between. CDR1 and CDR2 (germline): MNHEY, SMNVEV (reference sequence). CDR3 amino acids: CASSPRGGENTEAFF. CDR3 bases: TGTGCCAGCAGTCCCCGGGGAGGGGAGAACACTGAAGCTTTCTTT.

In its sample, this clonotype was seen a few times. This chain joins TRBV7-2 and TRBJ1-2; no firm D call. Germline assignment: CDR1 SGHTA and CDR2 FQGNSA. The CDR3 contains 15 residues. The ends were cut back, 5 bases at V and 0 bases at J, with 13 bases in the middle. The CDR3 region is CASSPEGLANYGYTF. DNA of the CDR3: TGTGCCAGCAGCCCGGAAGGGCTTGCTAACTATGGCTACACCTTC. Based on the CDR3 plus reference TRBV7-2 and TRBJ1-2, the full variable domain is GAGVSQSPSNKVTEKGKDVELRCDPISGHTALYWYRQSLGQGLEFLIYFQGNSAPDKSGLPSDRFSAERTGGSVSTLTIQRTQQEDSAVYLCASSPEGLANYGYTFGSGTRLTVV.

The chain combines TRBV7-9 with TRBJ2-1; D is unclear. The germline gives CDR1 SEHNR, CDR2 FQNEAQ (reference sequence). Trimming pared 9 bases from V and 0 bases from J, leaving 9 bases between. The length of the CDR3 is 13 residues. CDR3 nucleotides: TGTGCCAGTGCCGAGAGCTCCTACAATGAGCAGTTCTTC. Encoded protein: CASAESSYNEQFF.

This clonotype has ten or more counts. The J gene is TRBJ2-5, the V gene TRBV7-9; D is unresolved. Trimming removed 4 bases from V and 5 bases from J, with 8 bases in between. This CDR3 has 12 residues. Per germline, CDR1 SEHNR and CDR2 FQNEAQ (reference sequence). The chain's CDR3 is CASSSRQETQYF. In nucleotides, the CDR3 is TGTGCCAGCAGCTCACGGCAGGAGACCCAGTACTTC.

This clonotype showed up just a few times. The chain carries TRBV7-9 and TRBJ1-1, with D perhaps TRBD1 (6 bases). V lost 2 bases and J 2 bases, leaving 12 bases between the germline ends. The CDR3 runs to 15 residues. CDR1 and CDR2 (germline): SEHNR, FQNEAQ (reference sequence). The CDR3, as DNA: TGTGCCAGCAGCTTAAAACAAGGGGGAAACACTGAAGCTTTCTTT. The encoded protein is CASSLKQGGNTEAFF.